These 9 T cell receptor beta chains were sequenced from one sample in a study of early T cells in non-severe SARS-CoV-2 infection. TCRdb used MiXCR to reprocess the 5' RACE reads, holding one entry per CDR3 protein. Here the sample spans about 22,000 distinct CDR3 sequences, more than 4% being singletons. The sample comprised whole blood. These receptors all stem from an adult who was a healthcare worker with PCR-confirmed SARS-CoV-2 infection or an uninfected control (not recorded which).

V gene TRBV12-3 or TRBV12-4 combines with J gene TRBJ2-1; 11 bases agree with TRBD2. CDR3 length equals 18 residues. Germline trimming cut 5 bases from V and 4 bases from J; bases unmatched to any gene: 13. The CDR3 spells CASSPTLGLAGTYNEQFF. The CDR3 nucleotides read TGTGCCAGCAGTCCCACTCTCGGACTAGCGGGTACATACAATGAGCAGTTCTTC.

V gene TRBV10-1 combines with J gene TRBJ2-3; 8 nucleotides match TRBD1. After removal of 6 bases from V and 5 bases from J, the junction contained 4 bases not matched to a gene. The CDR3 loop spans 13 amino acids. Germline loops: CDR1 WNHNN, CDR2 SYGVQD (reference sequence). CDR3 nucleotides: TGCGCCAGCAGCTTTGGACAGGGAGATACGCAGTATTTT. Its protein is CASSFGQGDTQYF.

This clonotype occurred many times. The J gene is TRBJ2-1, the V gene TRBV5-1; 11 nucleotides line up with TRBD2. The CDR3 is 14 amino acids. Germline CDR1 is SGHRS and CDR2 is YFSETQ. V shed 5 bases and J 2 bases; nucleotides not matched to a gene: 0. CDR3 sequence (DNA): TGCGCCAGCAGACTAGCGGGGGCCTACAATGAGCAGTTCTTC. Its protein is CASRLAGAYNEQFF.

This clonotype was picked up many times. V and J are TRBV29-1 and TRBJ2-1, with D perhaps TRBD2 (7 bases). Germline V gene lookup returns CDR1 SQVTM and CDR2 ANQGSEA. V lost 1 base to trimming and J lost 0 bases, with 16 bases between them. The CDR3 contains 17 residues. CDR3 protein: CSVEARLGGASYNEQFF. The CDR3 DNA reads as TGCAGCGTTGAAGCCCGTTTGGGGGGGGCCTCCTACAATGAGCAGTTCTTC.

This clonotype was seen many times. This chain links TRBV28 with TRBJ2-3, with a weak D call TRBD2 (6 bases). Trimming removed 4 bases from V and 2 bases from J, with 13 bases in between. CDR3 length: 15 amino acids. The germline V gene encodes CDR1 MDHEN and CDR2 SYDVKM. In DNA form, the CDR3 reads TGTGCCAGCAGTTCCCTTCTAGCGCCCACAGATACGCAGTATTTT. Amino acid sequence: CASSSLLAPTDTQYF.

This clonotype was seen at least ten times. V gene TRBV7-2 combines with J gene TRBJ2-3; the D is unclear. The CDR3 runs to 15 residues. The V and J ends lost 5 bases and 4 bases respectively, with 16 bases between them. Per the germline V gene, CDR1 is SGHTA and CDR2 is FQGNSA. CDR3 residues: CASSPRLFAADTQYF. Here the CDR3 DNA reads TGTGCCAGCAGCCCACGACTCTTTGCGGCAGATACGCAGTATTTT.

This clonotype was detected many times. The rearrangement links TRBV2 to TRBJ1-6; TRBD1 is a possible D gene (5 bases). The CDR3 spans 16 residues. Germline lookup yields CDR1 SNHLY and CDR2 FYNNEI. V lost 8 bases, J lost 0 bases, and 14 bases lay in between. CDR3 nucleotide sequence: TGTGCCAGCGGACCCGGGGCGGGCTCCTATAATTCACCCCTCCACTTT. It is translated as CASGPGAGSYNSPLHF.

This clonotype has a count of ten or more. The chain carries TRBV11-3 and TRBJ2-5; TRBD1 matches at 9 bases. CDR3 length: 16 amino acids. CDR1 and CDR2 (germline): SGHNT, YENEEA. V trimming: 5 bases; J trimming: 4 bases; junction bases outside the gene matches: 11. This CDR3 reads CASSPTGGIDGETQYF. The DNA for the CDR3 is TGTGCCAGCAGCCCGACAGGGGGAATAGATGGAGAGACCCAGTACTTC.

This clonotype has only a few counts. The CDR3 region is CASSKKVSNGPQNEQFF. The CDR3, as DNA: TGTGCCAGCAGTAAGAAGGTATCTAACGGGCCGCAGAATGAGCAGTTCTTC. The rearrangement joins TRBV6-2 or TRBV6-3 to TRBJ2-1; D is unresolved. From germline, CDR1 is MNHEY and CDR2 SVGEGT. The CDR3 is 17 residues long. Trimming took off 5 bases at V and 7 bases at J, with 24 bases between the two ends.